This T cell receptor beta chain was sequenced in a study of cytomegalovirus exposure and HLA in healthy donors. General study findings and limits: In vitro work confirmed that three CMV-associated chains recognize CMV antigens. Apart from CMV serostatus, no immune exposure information was available.

Primers included in the PCR were 60 Vbeta and 13 Jbeta primers. Libraries were prepared by immunoSEQ multiplex PCR; TCRdb keeps only in-frame clonotypes and omits some of them. In the table there are more than 65,000 clones, 74% of which are singletons. About this clone itself: The target antigen is unknown.

The sequenced sample consisted of PBMCs. This TCR was recovered from a woman aged 55-75 years in good health and CMV-seropositive.

The CDR3 DNA reads TGCGCCAGCAGCCAACCTACAGGGAGGGGCACCGGGGAGCTGTTTTTT. This codes for CASSQPTGRGTGELFF. J is TRBJ2-2 and V is TRBV5-1; a weak D match, TRBD2 (7 bases). The ends were cut back, 4 bases at V and 4 bases at J, with 17 bases in the middle. The CDR3 runs to 16 residues. Germline V gene sequence: CDR1 SGHRS, CDR2 YFSETQ.